One and the same sample provided the 4 T cell receptor beta chains below, sequenced in a study of blood T cell repertoires in COVID-19. Data came from immunoSEQ multiplex PCR; TCRdb stores just in-frame clones and leaves some out. The table lists 45,000 to 55,000 clones, about 71% of them singletons, with 8.8% in the top ten. Sequencing was done on a sample of peripheral blood. The receptors come from a woman in her 70s with acute or convalescent COVID-19.

The rearrangement joins TRBV2 to TRBJ1-3; D is possibly TRBD1 (6 bases). V was pared by 2 bases and J by 0 bases, with 17 bases between. CDR1 is SNHLY and CDR2 is FYNNEI in the germline V gene. This CDR3 is built from 18 residues. CDR3 bases: TGTGCCAGCAGTGAAAGGGGACACCTCTTTTTCTCTGGAAACACCATATATTTT. Translated, it gives CASSERGHLFFSGNTIYF.

The chain employs TRBV25-1 and TRBJ1-5; D may be TRBD1 (5 bases). The CDR3 is made up of 16 amino acids. Germline CDR1 MGHDK, CDR2 SYGVNS. V was shortened by 2 bases and J by 0 bases, with 11 bases between the two germline ends. Here the CDR3 reads CASSEGRELSNQPQHF. CDR3 bases: TGTGCCAGCAGTGAAGGCAGGGAACTTAGCAATCAGCCCCAGCATTTT.

The rearrangement joins TRBV18 to TRBJ2-7, with 10 bases aligning to TRBD2. Trimming took 6 bases from V and 5 from J; bases not matched to a gene: 10. This CDR3 region has 15 residues. Germline assignment: CDR1 KGHSH and CDR2 LQKENI. The CDR3 here is CASSSPSGSVNEQYF. The CDR3 DNA reads as TGTGCCAGCTCCTCGCCTAGCGGGAGCGTGAACGAGCAGTACTTC. Supplemented by reference TRBV18 and TRBJ2-7, the full variable domain reads NAGVMQNPRHLVRRRGQEARLRCSPMKGHSHVYWYRQLPEEGLKFMVYLQKENIIDESGMPKERFSAEFPKEGPSILRIQQVVRGDSAAYFCASSSPSGSVNEQYFGPGTRLTVT.

In this sample, this clone turned up once. The chain links TRBV7-2 to TRBJ2-1; weak D call: TRBD1 (6 bases). The length of the CDR3 is 16 residues. V lost 1 base and J 0 bases, leaving 10 bases between the germline ends. Per the germline V gene, CDR1 is SGHTA and CDR2 is FQGNSA. This chain's CDR3 is CASSLVRGSSYNEQFF. CDR3 in DNA: TGTGCCAGCAGCTTAGTAAGGGGGAGCTCCTACAATGAGCAGTTCTTC.